The 15 T cell receptor beta chains below were found in one sample sequenced in a study of identical twins. TCRdb used MiXCR to reprocess the 5' RACE reads, holding one entry per CDR3 protein. The data contain roughly 750,000 distinct CDR3 sequences, around 20% of them singletons. This same sample was also taken into another study, of T cells expressing NK-cell markers.

Material for sequencing was PBMCs. Receptors originate from a woman between 18 and 29 years old in good health.

This clonotype came up once. The chain links TRBV7-8 to TRBJ2-1, with 8 bases that match TRBD1. This CDR3 region has 16 residues. V gave up 5 bases and J gave up 0 bases; unmatched junction bases: 6. Germline V gives CDR1 SGHVS, CDR2 FQNEAQ. The CDR3: CASSIRQGSSYNEQFF. In DNA, the CDR3 is TGTGCCAGCAGCATTAGACAGGGGAGCTCCTACAATGAGCAGTTCTTC.

The chain recombines TRBV12-3 or TRBV12-4 with TRBJ2-3; the match to TRBD2 covers 9 bases. The V and J ends lost 3 bases and 2 bases, in that order; junction bases with no gene match: 9. The CDR3 loop spans 17 amino acids. The CDR3 region has the DNA TGTGCCAGCAGTTTTAGGGGTAGCGGGAGAACCACAGATACGCAGTATTTT. Its translation is CASSFRGSGRTTDTQYF.

This clonotype was picked up a small number of times. V is TRBV12-3 or TRBV12-4 and J is TRBJ1-1; D is undetermined. The V end was cut by 5 bases, the J end by 0 bases, with 10 bases between. The length of the CDR3 is 14 residues. The chain's CDR3 is CASSPLVMNTEAFF. As DNA, the CDR3 is TGTGCCAGCAGTCCCCTAGTCATGAACACTGAAGCTTTCTTT.

This clonotype turned up a few times. The chain carries TRBV6-1 and TRBJ1-2; D is undetermined. The CDR3 runs 13 residues. The germline gives CDR1 MNHNS, CDR2 SASEGT. V lost 5 bases and J 0 bases, leaving 7 bases between the germline ends. CDR3 loop: CASSRNTNYGYTF. In DNA form, the CDR3 reads TGTGCCAGCAGTCGCAATACTAACTATGGCTACACCTTC.

This clonotype was observed a handful of times. The genes are TRBV11-3 and TRBJ2-1; tentative D call: TRBD1 (6 bases). Germline CDR1 is SGHNT and CDR2 is YENEEA. V was cut by 3 bases and J by 8 bases, with 8 bases left in between. This CDR3 has 12 amino acids. The chain's CDR3 is CASSLDSDEQFF. CDR3 bases: TGTGCCAGCAGCTTGGACAGCGATGAGCAGTTCTTC.

This sequence joins TRBV6-1 and TRBJ2-5; TRBD1 agrees at 7 bases. This CDR3 contains 16 residues. V was clipped by 4 bases and J by 1 base; unmatched bases: 9. In germline, CDR1 is MNHNS, CDR2 SASEGT. CDR3 sequence: CASSGHLGTAQETQYF. CDR3 DNA: TGTGCCAGCAGTGGCCATTTGGGGACAGCCCAAGAGACCCAGTACTTC.

The V and J genes are TRBV6-5 and TRBJ2-1; TRBD2 agrees at 8 bases. J was trimmed by 6 bases and V by 0 bases; bases with no gene match: 7. Germline values: CDR1 MNHEY, CDR2 SVGAGI. This CDR3 spans 16 amino acids. The CDR3 is CASSYSRGLGINEQFF. The CDR3 DNA reads TGTGCCAGCAGTTACTCGAGGGGACTAGGGATCAATGAGCAGTTCTTC.

This clonotype was seen more than once but under ten times. This chain links TRBV4-1 with TRBJ2-7; 13 bases fit TRBD2. The germline V gene has CDR1 MGHRA and CDR2 YSYEKL. The J segment lost 5 bases and the V segment lost 1 base, leaving 8 bases of the junction unmatched. The CDR3 extends over 17 amino acids. This CDR3 reads CASSQVGTGTSGNEQYF. The CDR3 DNA is TGCGCCAGCAGCCAAGTGGGAACCGGGACTAGCGGGAACGAGCAGTACTTC.

Only a few counts were recorded for this clonotype. This rearrangement joins TRBV24-1 to TRBJ2-1; 7 bases line up with TRBD2. Looked up from germline, CDR1 is KGHDR and CDR2 is SFDVKD. V trimming: 3 bases; J trimming: 6 bases; junction bases outside the gene matches: 4. This CDR3 has 14 residues. CDR3 in amino acids: CATSDPRTSNEQFF. The CDR3 nucleotides are TGTGCCACCAGTGATCCCCGGACTAGCAATGAGCAGTTCTTC.

This clonotype was detected only a few times. The CDR3, as DNA: TGTGCCAGCGGTCAGGGGCCCGGGGGCAATGAGCAGTTCTTC. Translation: CASGQGPGGNEQFF. The chain couples TRBV9 to TRBJ2-1; either TRBD1 or TRBD2 may fit D (6 bases each). This CDR3 is 14 amino acids long. V lost 7 bases to trimming and J lost 6 bases, with 17 bases between them. The germline CDR1 and CDR2 sequences are SGDLS and YYNGEE.

This clonotype has ten or more counts. This chain uses TRBV25-1 with TRBJ2-5, with a tentative D call TRBD2 (7 bases). The V gene's germline CDR1 is MGHDK and CDR2 SYGVNS. The length of the CDR3 is 14 residues. Trimming stripped 6 bases from V and 5 bases from J, with 16 bases between. This chain's CDR3 is CASRFSGGRETQYF. The CDR3 DNA reads as TGTGCCAGCAGATTCTCGGGGGGCCGGGAGACCCAGTACTTC.

This clonotype was observed a few times. This chain uses TRBV5-5 with TRBJ2-1, with 7 bases fitting TRBD1. From germline, CDR1 is SGHKS and CDR2 YYEKEE (reference sequence). This CDR3 region has 18 residues. The J segment lost 0 bases and the V segment lost 1 base, leaving 10 bases of the junction unmatched. CDR3 bases: TGTGCCAGCAGCTTGACAACAGGGGCCGTTAGCTCCTACAATGAGCAGTTCTTC. The encoded protein is CASSLTTGAVSSYNEQFF.

This clonotype was found a few times. The chain couples TRBV29-1 to TRBJ2-3, with TRBD2 matching over 13 bases. CDR1 and CDR2 from the germline V gene are SQVTM and ANQGSEA. The V gene end was trimmed by 7 bases and the J gene end by 5 bases; junction bases not matched to a gene: 9. The CDR3 is 15 amino acids. Here the CDR3 DNA reads TGCAGCGCCTCTACTAGCGGGGGGGCAGGAGATACGCAGTATTTT. Translated, it gives CSASTSGGAGDTQYF.

This clonotype was found a few times. The chain has TRBV4-1 and TRBJ2-2, with D possibly being TRBD1 (5 bases). The CDR3 loop spans 15 amino acids. CDR1 MGHRA and CDR2 YSYEKL come from the germline V gene. The germline V and J ends were trimmed by 6 bases and 1 base, with 12 bases remaining between them. The CDR3 spells CASSFRDMNTGELFF. Written as DNA, the CDR3 is TGCGCCAGCAGTTTCAGGGATATGAACACCGGGGAGCTGTTTTTT.

This clonotype has more than one count but fewer than ten. The rearrangement joins TRBV6-5 to TRBJ2-1; D is ambiguous. Between the trimmed V and J ends, which lost 2 bases and 0 bases, there was a span of 11 bases. This CDR3 region has 16 residues. The germline gives CDR1 MNHEY, CDR2 SVGAGI. CDR3 in amino acids: CASSYVGRSSYNEQFF. CDR3 coding DNA: TGTGCCAGCAGTTACGTGGGTAGGAGCTCCTACAATGAGCAGTTCTTC.